Listed below are T cell receptor beta chains from one sample, sequenced in a study of shared clonotypes between healthy human individuals. Clones were read by immunoSEQ multiplex PCR, and TCRdb kept only the in-frame ones, dropping some. This repertoire shows about 2.1 million clones, 90% to 95% found once; its top ten account for more than 1.5%. Sequenced sample: naive CD8+ T cells from PBMCs. All receptors derive from a man between 18 and 35 years old in good health. Some clones in this sample may be carry-over from other donors' samples. CDR3s include the opening cysteine and the closing phenylalanine or tryptophan. A D gene is named only where the DNA matches it firmly. Only part of the rows carry a size: once, few, many, or a class if the clone is expanded.

length	V	D	size	J	CDR3	DNA
15	TRBV5-1	NA	NA	TRBJ1-5	CASSGGPSGNQPQHF	TGCGCCAGCAGCGGCGGGCCTTCGGGCAATCAGCCCCAGCATTTT
18	TRBV27	TRBD2	NA	TRBJ2-5	CASSTIGTSGPALETQYF	TGTGCCAGCAGTACCATCGGGACTAGCGGGCCCGCTTTAGAGACCCAGTACTTC
17	TRBV9	TRBD1	few	TRBJ1-1	CASSVVPGQGLNTEAFF	TGTGCCAGCAGCGTCGTCCCGGGACAGGGACTGAACACTGAAGCTTTCTTT
14	TRBV7-9	TRBD2	NA	TRBJ2-7	CASAPGLDGYEQYF	TGTGCCAGCGCCCCGGGACTAGATGGCTACGAGCAGTACTTC
15	TRBV5-6	NA	NA	TRBJ2-7	CASSLSYGTGYEQYF	TGTGCCAGCAGCTTGTCCTACGGTACCGGGTACGAGCAGTACTTC
14	TRBV28	NA	NA	TRBJ1-1	CASSLRGSRAEAFF	TGTGCCAGCAGTTTAAGGGGCAGTCGCGCCGAAGCTTTCTTT
14	TRBV7-9	NA	NA	TRBJ2-1	CASSLRLGNNEQFF	TGTGCCAGCAGCCTACGATTAGGAAACAATGAGCAGTTCTTC
14	TRBV19	NA	NA	TRBJ2-7	CASSIGRKSYEQYF	TGTGCCAGTAGTATTGGCAGAAAATCTTACGAGCAGTACTTC
13	TRBV7-8	NA	NA	TRBJ2-7	CASSPRDHYEQYF	TGTGCCAGCAGCCCCAGGGACCACTACGAGCAGTACTTC
16	TRBV2	TRBD2	NA	TRBJ2-7	CASSERLAGVSYEQYF	TGTGCCAGCAGTGAACGGCTAGCGGGAGTCTCCTACGAGCAGTACTTC
13	TRBV4-1	NA	NA	TRBJ1-1	CASTPGMNTEAFF	TGCGCCAGCACCCCTGGCATGAACACTGAAGCTTTCTTT
15	TRBV4-3	NA	NA	TRBJ2-2	CASSDKAWNTGELFF	TGCGCCAGCAGCGACAAAGCCTGGAACACCGGGGAGCTGTTTTTT
18	TRBV12-5	TRBD2	NA	TRBJ2-1	CASGLTRTSGKLYNEQFF	TGTGCTAGTGGTTTGACACGGACTAGCGGGAAATTATACAATGAGCAGTTCTTC
13	TRBV27	NA	NA	TRBJ2-5	CASSPSRQETQYF	TGTGCCAGCAGCCCCAGTCGACAAGAGACCCAGTACTTC
13	TRBV28	NA	NA	TRBJ1-5	CASRGGRNQPQHF	TGTGCCAGCCGGGGGGGTCGCAATCAGCCCCAGCATTTT
14	TRBV7-9	NA	NA	TRBJ1-5	CASSTSGGSQPQHF	TGTGCCAGCAGCACATCGGGGGGGAGTCAGCCCCAGCATTTT
14	TRBV11-3	TRBD2	NA	TRBJ2-2	CASSDREGTGELFF	TGTGCCAGCAGCGATCGGGAGGGCACCGGGGAGCTGTTTTTT
14	TRBV7-9	NA	NA	TRBJ2-7	CASSLELSSYEQYF	TGTGCCAGCAGCTTAGAACTCAGCTCCTACGAGCAGTACTTC
14	TRBV28	NA	once	TRBJ2-6	CASSRLFGANVLTF	TGTGCCAGCAGCCGACTTTTTGGGGCCAACGTCCTGACTTTC